The 2 T cell receptor beta chains below come from one sample, sequenced in a study of CD8+CD57+ T cells in acquired aplastic anemia. The template used for profiling TCR beta VDJ and CDR3 was genomic DNA. TCRdb re-analysed the reads in MiXCR, keeping a single row per CDR3 protein. Here the sample spans 400,000 to 450,000 distinct CDR3 sequences, about 70% being singletons. The sample taken for sequencing was sorted CD4+, CD8+, or CD8+CD57+ T cells (not recorded which) from PBMCs. All receptors derive from a human donor in good health, serving as a control.

A remark on this clonotype: Here the CDR3 omits its conserved ending phenylalanine or tryptophan, so a read error is the likely source. Because the CDR3's place on the DNA is in doubt, the DNA is left out and the CDR3 is given as listed by TCRdb. V is TRBV7-8 and J is TRBJ1-4; no check of the table's D call, TRBD1, against the DNA was made. Germline V gene sequence: CDR1 SGHVS, CDR2 FQNEAQ. Inclusive of both ends, the CDR3 amounts to 13 amino acids. This CDR3 reads CASSLGGPNNVYT.

With regard to this clonotype: A read error is likely, as this CDR3 ends without the conserved phenylalanine or tryptophan. Because the CDR3's place on the DNA is in doubt, the DNA is left out and the CDR3 is given as listed by TCRdb. The rearrangement uses TRBV2 and TRBJ2-6; the table's D call, TRBD2, has no DNA check behind it. The CDR3 region is 15 residues in length, termini included. Germline V gene lookup returns CDR1 SNHLY and CDR2 FYNNEI. The CDR3 protein is CASSLATDRANLLVL.